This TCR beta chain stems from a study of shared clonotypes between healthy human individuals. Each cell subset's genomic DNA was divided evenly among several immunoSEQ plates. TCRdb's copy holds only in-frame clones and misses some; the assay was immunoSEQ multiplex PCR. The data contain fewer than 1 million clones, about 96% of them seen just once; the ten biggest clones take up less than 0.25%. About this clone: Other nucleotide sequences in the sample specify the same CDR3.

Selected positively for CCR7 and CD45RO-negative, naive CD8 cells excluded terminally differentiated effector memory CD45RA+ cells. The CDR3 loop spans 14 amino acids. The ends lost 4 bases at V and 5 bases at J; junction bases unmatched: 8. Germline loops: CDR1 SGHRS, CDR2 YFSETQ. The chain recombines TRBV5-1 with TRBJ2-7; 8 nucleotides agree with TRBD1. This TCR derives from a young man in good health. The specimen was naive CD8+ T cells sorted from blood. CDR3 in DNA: TGCGCCAGCAGCCCCGGACAGGGAGGCCACGAGCAGTACTTC. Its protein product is CASSPGQGGHEQYF. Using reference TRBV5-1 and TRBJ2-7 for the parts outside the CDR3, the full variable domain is KAGVTQTPRYLIKTRGQQVTLSCSPISGHRSVSWYQQTPGQGLQFLFEYFSETQRNKGNFPGRFSGRQFSNSRSEMNVSTLELGDSALYLCASSPGQGGHEQYFGPGTRLTVT.